This paragraph reports one TCR beta chain. The data were taken from a study of blood T cell repertoires in COVID-19. Study in general: Samples taken during acute and convalescent COVID-19 were collected in the United States, Italy and Spain. Sources were T cells, B-cell-depleted T cells, or PBMCs; the material itself was cDNA or gDNA.

Methods used by the authors: From reference gene primer amplification, estimates of nucleated cell counts were derived. Sequenced by immunoSEQ multiplex PCR; TCRdb stores in-frame clones only, minus some. V and J calls and clone size come straight from that table; D and trimming were deduced from the DNA. The sample lists some 200,000 clones; 75% to 90% were seen once. Germline lookup yields CDR1 SGHTA and CDR2 FQGTGA. The CDR3 loop spans 14 amino acids. V lost 3 bases and J lost 5, with 13 bases in between. This clonotype originated in a middle-aged woman with acute or convalescent COVID-19. The chain carries TRBV7-3 and TRBJ1-1; possibly TRBD1 for D (5 bases). Sequences were obtained from peripheral blood. The CDR3 loop reads CASSFRAGYTEAFF. CDR3 nucleotide sequence: TGTGCCAGCAGCTTCAGGGCCGGATATACTGAAGCTTTCTTT.